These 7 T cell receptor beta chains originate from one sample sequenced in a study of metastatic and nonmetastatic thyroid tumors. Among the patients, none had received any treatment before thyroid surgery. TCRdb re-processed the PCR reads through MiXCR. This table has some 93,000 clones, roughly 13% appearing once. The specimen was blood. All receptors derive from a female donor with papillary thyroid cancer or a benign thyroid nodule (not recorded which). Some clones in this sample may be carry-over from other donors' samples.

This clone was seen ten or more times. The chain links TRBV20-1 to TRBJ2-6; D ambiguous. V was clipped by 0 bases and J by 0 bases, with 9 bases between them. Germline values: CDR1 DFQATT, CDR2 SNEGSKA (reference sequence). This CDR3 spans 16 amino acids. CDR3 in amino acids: CSARDLHLSGANVLTF. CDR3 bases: TGCAGTGCTAGAGATTTACATCTCTCTGGGGCCAACGTCCTGACTTTC.

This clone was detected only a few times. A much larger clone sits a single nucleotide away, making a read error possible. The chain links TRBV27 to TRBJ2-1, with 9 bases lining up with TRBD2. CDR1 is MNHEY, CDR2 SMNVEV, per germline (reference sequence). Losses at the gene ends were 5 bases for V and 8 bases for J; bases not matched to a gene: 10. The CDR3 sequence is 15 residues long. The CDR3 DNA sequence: TGTGCCAGCAGTCCGTTAGCGGGAGTGGGGGATGAGCAGTTCTTC. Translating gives CASSPLAGVGDEQFF.

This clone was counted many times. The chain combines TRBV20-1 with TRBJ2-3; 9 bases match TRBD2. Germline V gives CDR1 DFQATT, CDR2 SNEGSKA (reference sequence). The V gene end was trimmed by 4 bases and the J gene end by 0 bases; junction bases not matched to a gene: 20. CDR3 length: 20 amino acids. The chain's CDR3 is CSAILGGQASGILSTDTQYF. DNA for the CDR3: TGCAGTGCTATCCTGGGGGGGCAGGCTAGCGGGATCCTTAGCACAGATACGCAGTATTTT.

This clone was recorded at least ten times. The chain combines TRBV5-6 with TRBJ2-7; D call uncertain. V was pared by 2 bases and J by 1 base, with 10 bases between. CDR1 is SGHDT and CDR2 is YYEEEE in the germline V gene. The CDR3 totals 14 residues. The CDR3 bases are TGTGCCAGCAGCTTCCGGTTCAGGTCCTACGAGCAGTACTTC. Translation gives CASSFRFRSYEQYF.

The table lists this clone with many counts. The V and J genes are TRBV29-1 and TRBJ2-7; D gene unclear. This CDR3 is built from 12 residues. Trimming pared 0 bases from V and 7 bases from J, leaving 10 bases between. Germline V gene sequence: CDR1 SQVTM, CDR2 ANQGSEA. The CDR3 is CSVEETLGEQYF. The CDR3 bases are TGCAGCGTTGAAGAGACTCTGGGGGAGCAGTACTTC.

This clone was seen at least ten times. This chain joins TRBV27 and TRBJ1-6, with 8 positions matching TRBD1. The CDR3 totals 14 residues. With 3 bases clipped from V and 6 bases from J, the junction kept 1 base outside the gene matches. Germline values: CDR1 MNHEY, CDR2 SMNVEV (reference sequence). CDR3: CASSLGQVNSPLHF. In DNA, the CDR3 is TGTGCCAGCAGTTTGGGACAGGTTAATTCACCCCTCCACTTT.

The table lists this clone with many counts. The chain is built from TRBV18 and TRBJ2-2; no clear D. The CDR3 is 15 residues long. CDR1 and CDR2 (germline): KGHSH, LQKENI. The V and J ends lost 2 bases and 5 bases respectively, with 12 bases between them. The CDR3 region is CASSPSPLGTGELFF. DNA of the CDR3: TGTGCCAGCTCACCATCACCCCTCGGAACCGGGGAGCTGTTTTTT.